The present entry profiles one T cell receptor beta chain with its context. The data were taken from a study of blood T cell repertoires in COVID-19. Using immunoSEQ multiplex PCR, the repertoire was profiled, and TCRdb retains in-frame clones only, with some absent. The repertoire holds under 55,000 clones, with 70% to 80% as singletons. The CDR3 runs 15 residues. V was clipped by 5 bases and J by 5 bases; unmatched bases: 6. In germline, CDR1 is SGHTA, CDR2 FQGNSA. The sequenced sample consisted of peripheral blood. The receptor's source is a man between 65 and 79 years old with acute or convalescent COVID-19. The rearrangement links TRBV7-2 to TRBJ2-5, with 12 bases fitting TRBD2. CDR3 residues: CASSKTSGGGETQYF. CDR3 in DNA: TGTGCCAGCAGCAAGACTAGCGGGGGAGGGGAGACCCAGTACTTC.